This entry is about one T cell receptor beta chain. No antigen is known for it. These data are taken from a study of T cell responses to AZD1222 COVID-19 vaccine. Study-wide points: Just 6 or 7 people given AZD1222 tested seropositive at baseline. Only after the peak T cell response were repertoires sampled. In a largely white British group with more females than males, clonal diversity was possibly underestimated. Unmutated variant regions reportedly attract nearly half of all spike-specific TCRs.

V lost 4 bases and J lost 5, with 11 bases in between. Germline-derived CDR1 and CDR2 are WNHNN and SYGVQD (reference sequence). The length of the CDR3 is 14 residues. The method was immunoSEQ multiplex PCR; TCRdb's version includes in-frame clones alone and lacks a portion of them. The table lists approximately 140,000 clones, under 90% of them singletons. The rearrangement joins TRBV10-1 to TRBJ2-2; a possible D gene is TRBD2 (6 bases). The starting material was peripheral blood, obtained 28 days after the second AZD1222 dose. This sequence was found in an adult who received the AZD1222 COVID-19 vaccine. The CDR3 DNA reads as TGCGCCAGCAGTGGCCAGGAGGGGACCGGGGAGCTGTTTTTT. Its protein product is CASSGQEGTGELFF.